This TCR beta chain is from a study of long-term antiretroviral therapy in people with HIV. General study results and limits: The blood, collected between about 2003 and 2017, was possibly taken under older ART regimens. Controls had broader CDR3 length ranges than HIV repertoires did.

The trim removed 8 bases at V and 6 bases at J, leaving 3 bases unmatched. Germline loops: CDR1 SQVTM, CDR2 ANQGSEA. There are 12 residues in the CDR3. People in the study who had HIV all got their treatment in the United States. Remarks on this clone: Its specificity is unknown.

A v3.0 immunoSEQ assay was performed at survey level. TCRdb's table, derived via immunoSEQ multiplex PCR, lists solely in-frame clones and lacks some. The table records about 10,000 clones, about 81% of them present only once. This clonotype was obtained from a middle-aged man with HIV. V usage is TRBV29-1 and J usage is TRBJ2-1; 11 bases line up with TRBD1. The sample consisted of unsorted PBMCs, taken 0.7 years after starting antiretroviral therapy. This CDR3 reads CSTGTGGNEQFF. In DNA, the CDR3 is TGCAGCACAGGGACAGGGGGCAATGAGCAGTTCTTC.